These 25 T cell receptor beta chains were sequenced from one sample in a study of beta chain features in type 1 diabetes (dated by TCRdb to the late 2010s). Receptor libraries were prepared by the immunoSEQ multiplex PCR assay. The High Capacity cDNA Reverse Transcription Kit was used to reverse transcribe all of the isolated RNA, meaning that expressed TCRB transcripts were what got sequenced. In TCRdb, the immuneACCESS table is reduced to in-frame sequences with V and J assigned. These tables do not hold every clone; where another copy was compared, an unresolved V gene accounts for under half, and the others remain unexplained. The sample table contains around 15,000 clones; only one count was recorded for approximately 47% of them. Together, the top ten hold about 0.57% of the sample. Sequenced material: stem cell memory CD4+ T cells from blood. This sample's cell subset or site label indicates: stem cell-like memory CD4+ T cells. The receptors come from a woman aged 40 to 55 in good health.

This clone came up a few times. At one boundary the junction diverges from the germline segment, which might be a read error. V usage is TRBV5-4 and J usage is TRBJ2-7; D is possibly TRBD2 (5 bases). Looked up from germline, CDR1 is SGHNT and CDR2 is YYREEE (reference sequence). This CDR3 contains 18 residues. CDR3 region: CASSSVNSDGSLAYEQYF. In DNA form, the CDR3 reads TGCGCCAGCAGCTCCGTTAATAGCGACGGGTCCCTGGCTTACGAGCAGTACTTC.

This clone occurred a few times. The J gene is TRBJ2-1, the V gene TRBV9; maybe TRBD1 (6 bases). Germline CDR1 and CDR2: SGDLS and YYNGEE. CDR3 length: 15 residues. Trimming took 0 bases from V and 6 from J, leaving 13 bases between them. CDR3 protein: CASSVGHRVRNEQFF. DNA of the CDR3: TGTGCCAGCAGCGTAGGACACAGGGTCCGCAATGAGCAGTTCTTC.

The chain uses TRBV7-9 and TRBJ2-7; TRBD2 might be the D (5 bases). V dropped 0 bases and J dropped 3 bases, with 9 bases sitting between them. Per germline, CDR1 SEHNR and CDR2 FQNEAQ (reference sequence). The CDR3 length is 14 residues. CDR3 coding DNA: TGTGCCAGCAGCTTAGCGCTCGGACTCTACGAGCAGTACTTC. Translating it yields CASSLALGLYEQYF. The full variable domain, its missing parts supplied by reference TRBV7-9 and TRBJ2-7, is DTGVSQNPRHKITKRGQNVTFRCDPISEHNRLYWYRQTLGQGPEFLTYFQNEAQLEKSRLLSDRFSAERPKGSFSTLEIQRTEQGDSAMYLCASSLALGLYEQYFGPGTRLTVT.

CDR3 amino acids: CASSAPGGTGQPQHF. DNA of the CDR3: TGTGCCAGTAGTGCCCCGGGAGGGACCGGTCAGCCCCAGCATTTT. The chain is built from TRBV19 and TRBJ1-5, with D possibly TRBD1 on 5 matching bases. The CDR3 is made up of 15 amino acids. The V end lost 5 bases, the J end lost 6 bases, and 17 bases lay between the germline ends. Germline values: CDR1 LNHDA, CDR2 SQIVND (reference sequence).

CDR3 sequence reads: CASRPRDRGNEQFF. For the CDR3, the DNA is TGTGCCAGTAGACCCCGGGACAGGGGAAATGAGCAGTTCTTC. The chain employs TRBV19 and TRBJ2-1, with 10 bases lining up with TRBD1. The V segment lost 6 bases and the J segment 7 bases; nucleotides outside the gene matches: 6. Germline values: CDR1 LNHDA, CDR2 SQIVND (reference sequence). The CDR3 extends over 14 amino acids.

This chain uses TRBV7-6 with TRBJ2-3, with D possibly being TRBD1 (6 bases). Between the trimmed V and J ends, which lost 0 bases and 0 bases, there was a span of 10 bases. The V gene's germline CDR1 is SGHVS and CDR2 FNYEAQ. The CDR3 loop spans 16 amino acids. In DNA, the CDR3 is TGTGCCAGCAGCTTAGCGGTTCAGGGGAGCACAGATACGCAGTATTTT. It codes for CASSLAVQGSTDTQYF.

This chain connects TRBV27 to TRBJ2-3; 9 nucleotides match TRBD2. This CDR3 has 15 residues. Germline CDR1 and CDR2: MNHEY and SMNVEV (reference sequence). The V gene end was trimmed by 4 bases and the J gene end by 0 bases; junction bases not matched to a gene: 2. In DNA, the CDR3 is TGTGCCAGCAGTTCTAGCGGGGCTAGCACAGATACGCAGTATTTT. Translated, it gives CASSSSGASTDTQYF.

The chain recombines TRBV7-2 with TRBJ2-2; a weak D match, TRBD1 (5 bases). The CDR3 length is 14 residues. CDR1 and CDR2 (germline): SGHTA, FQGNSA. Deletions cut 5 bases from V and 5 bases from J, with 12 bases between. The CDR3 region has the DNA TGTGCCAGCAGCCCAGGGTCCAGAACCGGGGAGCTGTTTTTT. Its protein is CASSPGSRTGELFF.

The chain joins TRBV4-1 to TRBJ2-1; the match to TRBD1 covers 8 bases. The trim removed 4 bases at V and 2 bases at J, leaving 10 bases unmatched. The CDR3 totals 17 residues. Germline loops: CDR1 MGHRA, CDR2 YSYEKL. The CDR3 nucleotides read TGCGCCAGCAGCCGGTTAGAGGGGACAGGAACCTACAATGAGCAGTTCTTC. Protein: CASSRLEGTGTYNEQFF.

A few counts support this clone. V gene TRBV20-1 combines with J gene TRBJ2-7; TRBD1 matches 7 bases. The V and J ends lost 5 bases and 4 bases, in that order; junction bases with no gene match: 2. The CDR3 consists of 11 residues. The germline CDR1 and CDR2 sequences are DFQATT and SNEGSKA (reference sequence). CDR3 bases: TGCAGTGCTGGGGACAGTTACGAGCAGTACTTC. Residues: CSAGDSYEQYF.

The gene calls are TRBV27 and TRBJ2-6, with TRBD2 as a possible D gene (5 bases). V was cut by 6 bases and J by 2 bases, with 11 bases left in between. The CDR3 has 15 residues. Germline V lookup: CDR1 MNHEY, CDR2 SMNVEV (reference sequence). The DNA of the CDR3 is TGTGCCAGCAGCGGACTTCAGGCTGGGGCCAACGTCCTGACTTTC. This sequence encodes CASSGLQAGANVLTF.

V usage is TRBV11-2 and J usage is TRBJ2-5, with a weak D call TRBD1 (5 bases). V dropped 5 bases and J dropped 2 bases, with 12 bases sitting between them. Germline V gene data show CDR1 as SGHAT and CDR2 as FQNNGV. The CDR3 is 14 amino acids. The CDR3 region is CASSPLGRQETQYF. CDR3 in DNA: TGTGCCAGCAGCCCCTTGGGGCGACAAGAGACCCAGTACTTC.

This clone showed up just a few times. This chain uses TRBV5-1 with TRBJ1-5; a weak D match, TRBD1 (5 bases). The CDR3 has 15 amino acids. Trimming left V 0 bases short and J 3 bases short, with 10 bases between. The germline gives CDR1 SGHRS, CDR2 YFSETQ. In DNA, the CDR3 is TGCGCCAGCAGCTTGGCCGGCAGGGCCAATCAGCCCCAGCATTTT. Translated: CASSLAGRANQPQHF.

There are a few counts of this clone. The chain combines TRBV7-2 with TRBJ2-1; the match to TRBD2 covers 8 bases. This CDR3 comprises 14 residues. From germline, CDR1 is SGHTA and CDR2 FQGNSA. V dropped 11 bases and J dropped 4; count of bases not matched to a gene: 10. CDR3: CARKPVAGYNEQFF. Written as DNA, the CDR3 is TGTGCCCGAAAGCCAGTAGCGGGGTACAATGAGCAGTTCTTC.

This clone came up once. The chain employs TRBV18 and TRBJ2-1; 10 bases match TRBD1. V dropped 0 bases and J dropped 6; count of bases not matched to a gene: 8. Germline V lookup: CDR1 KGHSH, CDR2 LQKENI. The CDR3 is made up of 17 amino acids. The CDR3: CASSPPLTGGQGNEQFF. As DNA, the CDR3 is TGTGCCAGCTCACCACCTCTGACAGGGGGCCAGGGCAATGAGCAGTTCTTC.

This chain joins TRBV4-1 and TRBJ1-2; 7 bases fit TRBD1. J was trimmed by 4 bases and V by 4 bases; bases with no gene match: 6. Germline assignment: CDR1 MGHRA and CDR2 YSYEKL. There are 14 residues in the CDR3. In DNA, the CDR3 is TGCGCCAGCAGCCTTACCGACAGGGTCTATGGCTACACCTTC. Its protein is CASSLTDRVYGYTF.

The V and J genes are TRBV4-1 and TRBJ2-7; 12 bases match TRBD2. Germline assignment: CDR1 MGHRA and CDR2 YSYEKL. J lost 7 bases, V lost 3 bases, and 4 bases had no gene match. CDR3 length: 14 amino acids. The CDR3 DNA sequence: TGCGCCAGCAGCCAGCACGGACTAGCGGGGGAGCAGTACTTC. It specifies CASSQHGLAGEQYF.

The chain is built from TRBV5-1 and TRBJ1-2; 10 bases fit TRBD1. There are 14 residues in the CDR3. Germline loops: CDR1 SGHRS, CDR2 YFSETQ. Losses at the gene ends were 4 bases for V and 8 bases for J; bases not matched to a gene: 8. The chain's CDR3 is CASSPDRGVEGYTF. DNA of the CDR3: TGCGCCAGCAGCCCGGACAGGGGGGTGGAAGGCTACACCTTC. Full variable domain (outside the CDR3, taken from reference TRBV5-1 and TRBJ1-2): KAGVTQTPRYLIKTRGQQVTLSCSPISGHRSVSWYQQTPGQGLQFLFEYFSETQRNKGNFPGRFSGRQFSNSRSEMNVSTLELGDSALYLCASSPDRGVEGYTFGSGTRLTVV.

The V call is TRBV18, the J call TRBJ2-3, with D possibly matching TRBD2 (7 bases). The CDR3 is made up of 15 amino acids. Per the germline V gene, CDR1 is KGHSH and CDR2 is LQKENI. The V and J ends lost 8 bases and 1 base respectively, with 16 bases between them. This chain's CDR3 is CASLFAGARTDTQYF. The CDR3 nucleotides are TGTGCCAGCCTGTTCGCGGGGGCCCGCACAGATACGCAGTATTTT.

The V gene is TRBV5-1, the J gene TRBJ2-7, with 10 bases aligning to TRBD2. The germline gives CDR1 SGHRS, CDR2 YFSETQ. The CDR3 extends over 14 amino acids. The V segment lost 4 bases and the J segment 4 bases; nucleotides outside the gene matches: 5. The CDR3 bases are TGCGCCAGCAGCCATAGCGGGGGGCGGTACGAGCAGTACTTC. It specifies CASSHSGGRYEQYF. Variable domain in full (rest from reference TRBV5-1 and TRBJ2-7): KAGVTQTPRYLIKTRGQQVTLSCSPISGHRSVSWYQQTPGQGLQFLFEYFSETQRNKGNFPGRFSGRQFSNSRSEMNVSTLELGDSALYLCASSHSGGRYEQYFGPGTRLTVT.

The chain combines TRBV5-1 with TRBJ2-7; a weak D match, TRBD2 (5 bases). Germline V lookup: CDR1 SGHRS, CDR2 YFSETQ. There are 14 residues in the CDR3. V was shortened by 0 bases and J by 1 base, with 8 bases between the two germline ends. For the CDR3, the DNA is TGCGCCAGCAGCTTGGGGGGAGTTTCCTACGAGCAGTACTTC. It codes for CASSLGGVSYEQYF.

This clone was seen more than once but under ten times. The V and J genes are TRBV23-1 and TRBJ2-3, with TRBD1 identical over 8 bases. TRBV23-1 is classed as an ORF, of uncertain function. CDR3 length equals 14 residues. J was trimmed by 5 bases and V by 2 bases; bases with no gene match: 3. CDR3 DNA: TGCGCCAGCAGTCAAATCAGGGGGCAAGATACGCAGTATTTT. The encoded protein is CASSQIRGQDTQYF.

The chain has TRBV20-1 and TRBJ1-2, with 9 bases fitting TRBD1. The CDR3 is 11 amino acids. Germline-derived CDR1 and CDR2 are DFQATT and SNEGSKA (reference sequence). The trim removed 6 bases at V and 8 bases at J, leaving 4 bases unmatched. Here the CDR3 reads CSATGGWGYTF. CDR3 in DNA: TGCAGTGCAACAGGGGGCTGGGGCTACACCTTC.

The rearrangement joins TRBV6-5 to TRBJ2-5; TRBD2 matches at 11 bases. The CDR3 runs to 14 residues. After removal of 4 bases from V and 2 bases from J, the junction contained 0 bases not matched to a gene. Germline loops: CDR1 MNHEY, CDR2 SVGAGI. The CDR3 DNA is TGTGCCAGCAGTTTAGCGGGGGGGCAAGAGACCCAGTACTTC. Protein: CASSLAGGQETQYF.

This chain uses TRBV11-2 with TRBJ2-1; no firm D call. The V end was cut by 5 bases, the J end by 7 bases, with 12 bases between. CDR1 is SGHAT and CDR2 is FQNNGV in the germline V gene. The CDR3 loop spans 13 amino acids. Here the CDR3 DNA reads TGTGCCAGCAGCCGTCGGGTAGCTAATGAGCAGTTCTTC. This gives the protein CASSRRVANEQFF.